These T cell receptor beta chains were read from a single sample in a study of T cell responses to AZD1222 COVID-19 vaccine. Generated by immunoSEQ multiplex PCR, the TCRdb table keeps only in-frame clones and is missing some. The data show about 120,000 clones, 80% to 90% seen once. This specimen was peripheral blood, taken on day 0 of AZD1222 vaccination. The receptors derive from an adult in good health. Each CDR3 is given without its conserved first and last residue.

>TRBJ2-7|TRBV28
ASSSPMLKPSYEQY
>TRBJ2-2|TRBV10-3
AISGSTGGTGELF
>TRBJ2-6|TRBV9
ASSQGQFGANVLT
>TRBJ2-7|TRBV7-8
ASRTGTGLY
>TRBJ1-1|TRBV7-2
ASSLGPGAEAF
>TRBJ1-6|TRBV4-3
ASRASSSYNSPLH
>TRBJ1-2|TRBV7-2
ASSLTGGTDGYT
>TRBJ2-1|TRBV11-2
ASSLGQGATDEQF
>TRBJ2-7|TRBV4-2
ASSQTAAAYEQY
>TRBJ1-1|TRBV28
ASSLFPLVPFRGDTEAF
>TRBJ1-2|TRBV5-1
ASSGTGNGYT
>TRBJ1-6|TRBV14
ASSPIRGGSPLH
>TRBJ2-2|TRBV7-9
ASSLGSHKEELF
>TRBJ1-6|TRBV7-8
ASSGFGDSPLH
>TRBJ1-1|TRBV7-9
ASRMKNTEAF
>TRBJ2-7|TRBV10-3
AISDPTGSSYEQY
>TRBJ2-2|TRBV4-1
ASSQVGGRGAGELF
>TRBJ1-1|TRBV19
ATLSLSGAPEAF
>TRBJ1-1|TRBV7-9
ASSLDGTGEAF
>TRBJ1-1|TRBV12-3/TRBV12-4
ASSFKGDTEAF
>TRBJ2-1|TRBV5-1
ASSPPNSHNEQF
>TRBJ2-7|TRBV11-2
ASSLGQDNEQY
>TRBJ2-7|TRBV27
ASSLSSYEQY
>TRBJ1-1|TRBV6-6
ASRVQDLSNTEAF
>TRBJ2-7|TRBV19
ASSNTGLEQY
>TRBJ1-5|TRBV7-9
ASSFVENQPQH
>TRBJ1-4|TRBV2
ASLFQGGTEKLF
>TRBJ1-6|TRBV4-2
ASRPLDRTNNSPLH
>TRBJ2-7|TRBV6-1
ASSDVDRGRQY
>TRBJ1-6|TRBV3-1/TRBV3-2
ASSQWWDSPLH
>TRBJ1-3|TRBV9
ASSPRTGGSGNTIY
>TRBJ2-6|TRBV19
ASSRAGLGTQGANVLT
>TRBJ1-5|TRBV3-1/TRBV3-2
ASSRGPAGNSNQPQH
>TRBJ2-3|TRBV12-3/TRBV12-4
ASTLEYTDTQY
>TRBJ1-2|TRBV5-1
ASSLETWNYGYT
>TRBJ1-1|TRBV6-2/TRBV6-3
ASSYSRLITEAF
>TRBJ1-4|TRBV28
ASSYQGPIEKLF
>TRBJ2-7|TRBV28
ASSFSQQTNYEQY
>TRBJ1-5|TRBV19
ASRRDMNQPQH
>TRBJ2-1|TRBV7-6
ASSLPNGREQF
>TRBJ2-1|TRBV7-3
ASSPGTGLTQF